The clone carrying this T cell receptor (beta chain) has just one count. The length of the CDR3 is 15 residues. V trimming: 0 bases; J trimming: 5 bases; junction bases outside the gene matches: 4. Germline assignment: CDR1 SGHAT and CDR2 FQNNGV. A TCRbeta library incorporating unique molecular identifiers was prepared. TCRdb called the PCR reads again in MiXCR, with one record for every CDR3 protein. The repertoire holds some 220,000 distinct CDR3 sequences, with about a tenth as singletons. This sample was included in a study of T-cell reconstitution after alpha-beta-depleted transplantation in children.

The sequence was collected from a human donor who donated a stem cell graft to a child with acute lymphoblastic leukemia. V usage is TRBV11-2 and J usage is TRBJ2-1, with 7 nucleotides matching TRBD1. The sequencing here drew on PBMCs from the stem cell graft donor, taken from the stem cell graft. CDR3 residues: CASSLEGTAHNEQFF. The CDR3 bases are TGTGCCAGCAGCTTAGAGGGGACAGCACACAATGAGCAGTTCTTC.